What follows describes a single T cell receptor (beta chain). The antigen remains undetermined. The source of the sample is a study of cytomegalovirus exposure and HLA in healthy donors. Broader study findings: Productive status was seen about 90% or about 30% of the time for most TCR beta V segments in an earlier analysis. In all likelihood, a cluster of highly shared sequence variants was a sequencing artifact.

The study ran its PCR with 60 Vbeta and 13 Jbeta primers. Authors' methods: Among the unique TCR beta chains that a later analysis counted, 70 million to 85 million in all, 9.5 million to 11 million were shared. Measured with immunoSEQ multiplex PCR; TCRdb has only the in-frame clones, and not every one. V, J and clone size are taken as reported in that table, and D and trimming were inferred from the DNA itself. The sample yields 150,000 to 200,000 clones, approximately 80% seen once. Trimming left V 10 bases short and J 1 base short, with 10 bases between. The germline gives CDR1 MNHEY, CDR2 SVGAGI. The CDR3 is 13 amino acids.

This clonotype was obtained from a woman in her late teens or twenties in good health and CMV-seropositive. Sequencing input: PBMCs. The chain combines TRBV6-5 with TRBJ2-2; D is uncertain. The CDR3 bases are TGTGCCACCCGAGGCGGGAACACCGGGGAGCTGTTTTTT. Protein sequence: CATRGGNTGELFF.